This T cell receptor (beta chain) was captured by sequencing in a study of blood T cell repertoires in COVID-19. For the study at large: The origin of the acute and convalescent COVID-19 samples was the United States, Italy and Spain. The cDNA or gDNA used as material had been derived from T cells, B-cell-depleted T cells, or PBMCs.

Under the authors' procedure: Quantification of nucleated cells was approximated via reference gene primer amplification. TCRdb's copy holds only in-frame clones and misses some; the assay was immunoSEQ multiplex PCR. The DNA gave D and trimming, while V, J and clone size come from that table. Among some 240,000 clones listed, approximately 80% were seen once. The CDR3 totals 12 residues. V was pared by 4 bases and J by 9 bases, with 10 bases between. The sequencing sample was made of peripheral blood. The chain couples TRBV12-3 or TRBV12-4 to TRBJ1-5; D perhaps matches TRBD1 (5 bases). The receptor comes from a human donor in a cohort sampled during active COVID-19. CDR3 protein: CASSWRGTPQHF. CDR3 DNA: TGTGCCAGCAGTTGGCGGGGGACGCCCCAGCATTTT.